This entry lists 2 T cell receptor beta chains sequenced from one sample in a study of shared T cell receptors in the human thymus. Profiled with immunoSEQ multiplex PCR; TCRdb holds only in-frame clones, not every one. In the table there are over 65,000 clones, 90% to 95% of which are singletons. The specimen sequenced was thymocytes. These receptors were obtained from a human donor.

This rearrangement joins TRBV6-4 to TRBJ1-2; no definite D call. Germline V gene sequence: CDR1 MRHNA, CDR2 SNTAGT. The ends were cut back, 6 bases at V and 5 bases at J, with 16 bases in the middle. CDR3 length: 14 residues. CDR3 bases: TGTGCCAGCAGCGCACACGGCGAAAAATATGGCTACACCTTC. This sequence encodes CASSAHGEKYGYTF.

CDR3 bases: TGTGCCAGCAGCGTATACCGGGACAGGGAGTTGAATGAGCAGTTCTTC. Protein: CASSVYRDRELNEQFF. The V and J genes are TRBV9 and TRBJ2-1; 9 bases are shared with TRBD1. CDR1 SGDLS and CDR2 YYNGEE come from the germline V gene. This CDR3 has 16 amino acids. With V trimmed by 1 base and J by 7 bases, 9 bases remained unmatched.